This T cell receptor beta chain is drawn from a study of T cells in Graves' hyperthyroidism and ophthalmopathy. General study findings and limits: The model foresaw ophthalmopathy a median approximately 6.3 months prior to onset.

As for this clonotype: Its antigen is not identified.

There were TCR beta CDR3 regions amplified from RNA transcripts. HTBI primers drove first-round RT-PCR of the TCR CDR3. TCRdb analysed the multiplex PCR reads with MiXCR anew, one entry per CDR3 protein. The table lists nearly 750,000 distinct CDR3 sequences, approximately 40% of them singletons. Germline CDR1 and CDR2: SNHLY and FYNNEI. The ends were cut back, 2 bases at V and 0 bases at J, with 8 bases in the middle. The CDR3 covers 15 residues. Uncontrolled infections, other autoimmune diseases, pregnancy or lactation led to exclusion of patients. Specimen: blood. The receptor's source is a woman in her thirties or forties with Graves' hyperthyroidism. This chain links TRBV2 with TRBJ2-1; perhaps TRBD2 as D (6 bases). The CDR3 here is CASSELAVSYNEQFF. DNA of the CDR3: TGTGCCAGCAGTGAATTAGCGGTCTCCTACAATGAGCAGTTCTTC.